The rows below give T cell receptor beta chains drawn from one sample of a study of blood T cell repertoires in COVID-19. Assay: immunoSEQ multiplex PCR; the TCRdb copy retains only in-frame clones and omits some. Found here are 90,000 to 120,000 clones, 80% of them singletons; the top ten hold approximately 4.5%. The sample comprised peripheral blood. The receptors here all came from an older man with acute or convalescent COVID-19. Each CDR3 is given without its conserved first and last residue. A D gene is named only where the DNA matches it firmly.

d_gene: TRBD2; j_gene: TRBJ2-1; v_gene: TRBV3-1/TRBV3-2; CDR3aa: ASGDGGNEQF
d_gene: TRBD1; j_gene: TRBJ2-7; v_gene: TRBV5-8; CDR3aa: ASSPRTGVYEQY
d_gene: -; j_gene: TRBJ1-4; v_gene: TRBV5-1; CDR3aa: ASSLDAGDYEKLF
d_gene: TRBD1; j_gene: TRBJ1-4; v_gene: TRBV5-1; CDR3aa: ASSPGTGAPEKLF
d_gene: TRBD1; j_gene: TRBJ1-6; v_gene: TRBV7-2; CDR3aa: ASSLIGTGLNSPLH
d_gene: -; j_gene: TRBJ2-3; v_gene: TRBV5-5; CDR3aa: ASHKDFFDTDTQY
d_gene: -; j_gene: TRBJ2-2; v_gene: TRBV6-4; CDR3aa: ASSVNWATGELF
d_gene: -; j_gene: TRBJ1-1; v_gene: TRBV6-5; CDR3aa: ASVLTGRGNTEAF
d_gene: -; j_gene: TRBJ1-6; v_gene: TRBV6-5; CDR3aa: ASSYSSRVAPLH
d_gene: TRBD2; j_gene: TRBJ2-1; v_gene: TRBV5-8; CDR3aa: ADSRERGSYNEQF
d_gene: TRBD1; j_gene: TRBJ1-1; v_gene: TRBV18; CDR3aa: ASSRYHGQEGLLDTEAF
d_gene: -; j_gene: TRBJ1-5; v_gene: TRBV10-3; CDR3aa: AISPGGRVDQPQH
d_gene: TRBD2; j_gene: TRBJ2-3; v_gene: TRBV7-6; CDR3aa: ASSSAGGPTDTQY
d_gene: -; j_gene: TRBJ1-1; v_gene: TRBV6-5; CDR3aa: ASSTPGHLNTEAF
d_gene: -; j_gene: TRBJ1-4; v_gene: TRBV2; CDR3aa: ASKRLGLGEKLF
d_gene: TRBD1; j_gene: TRBJ2-5; v_gene: TRBV7-2; CDR3aa: ASSLVWDRGRETQY
d_gene: TRBD2; j_gene: TRBJ2-3; v_gene: TRBV10-1; CDR3aa: ASSGGTSLDTQY
d_gene: -; j_gene: TRBJ1-2; v_gene: TRBV6-2/TRBV6-3; CDR3aa: ASSPGWNYGYT
d_gene: TRBD2; j_gene: TRBJ2-1; v_gene: TRBV15; CDR3aa: ASSSGFSYNEQF
d_gene: TRBD1; j_gene: TRBJ1-6; v_gene: TRBV5-6; CDR3aa: ASSFGDRNSPLH
d_gene: TRBD1; j_gene: TRBJ1-6; v_gene: TRBV18; CDR3aa: ASSPDRGRDSPLH
d_gene: -; j_gene: TRBJ1-2; v_gene: TRBV5-3; CDR3aa: ARSSEGRENGYGYT
d_gene: -; j_gene: TRBJ2-7; v_gene: TRBV6-5; CDR3aa: ASSREFSSPYEQY
d_gene: -; j_gene: TRBJ1-5; v_gene: TRBV19; CDR3aa: ASQFYQGRNQPQH
d_gene: -; j_gene: TRBJ2-3; v_gene: TRBV10-1; CDR3aa: ASSETDNTDTQY
d_gene: TRBD1; j_gene: TRBJ1-5; v_gene: TRBV6-2/TRBV6-3; CDR3aa: ASSYGTAIFNQPQH
d_gene: -; j_gene: TRBJ2-7; v_gene: TRBV6-5; CDR3aa: ASSYALRGEQY
d_gene: TRBD1; j_gene: TRBJ1-1; v_gene: TRBV19; CDR3aa: ASGKGTGGTEAF
d_gene: -; j_gene: TRBJ2-2; v_gene: TRBV7-9; CDR3aa: ASSPPGRLTGELF
d_gene: TRBD1; j_gene: TRBJ1-6; v_gene: TRBV2; CDR3aa: ASLERGQGSSPLH
d_gene: TRBD1; j_gene: TRBJ1-5; v_gene: TRBV19; CDR3aa: ASHGTGAVLGPQH
d_gene: -; j_gene: TRBJ2-1; v_gene: TRBV9; CDR3aa: ASSVGGGGGEAYNEQF
d_gene: TRBD1; j_gene: TRBJ1-6; v_gene: TRBV6-5; CDR3aa: ASRGQPENSPLH
d_gene: TRBD1; j_gene: TRBJ1-2; v_gene: TRBV18; CDR3aa: ASSTDRGYGYT
d_gene: TRBD1; j_gene: TRBJ2-1; v_gene: TRBV29-1; CDR3aa: SVEEIRQGEAQF
d_gene: TRBD1; j_gene: TRBJ2-7; v_gene: TRBV19; CDR3aa: ASSPTGTGYTYEQY
d_gene: TRBD2; j_gene: TRBJ2-2; v_gene: TRBV19; CDR3aa: ASTLKGLAGGLTGELF
d_gene: -; j_gene: TRBJ2-2; v_gene: TRBV18; CDR3aa: ASSTQQGTAGELF
d_gene: -; j_gene: TRBJ2-6; v_gene: TRBV19; CDR3aa: ASSTGDGANVLT
d_gene: -; j_gene: TRBJ1-1; v_gene: TRBV6-4; CDR3aa: ASSDSWGAEAF
d_gene: TRBD1; j_gene: TRBJ1-6; v_gene: TRBV6-2/TRBV6-3; CDR3aa: ASSSGQGAWNSPLH
d_gene: TRBD2; j_gene: TRBJ2-7; v_gene: TRBV5-1; CDR3aa: ASSSGLAGDLNYEQY